This T cell receptor (beta chain) was identified in a study of blood T cell repertoires in COVID-19 (TCRdb year 2020). Context from the whole study: Samples from collaborators originated in the United States, Italy and Spain and spanned both the acute and convalescent phases of COVID-19. Samples were obtained from the ongoing ImmuneRACE study (first 160 participants) and from 1,254 subjects provided by 6 global collaborators. Where HLA class I and class II types were available, the types were taken from metadata supplied by the sample provider, not from assay-based typing. Deeply sampled blood TCRbeta repertoires from subjects exposed to, actively infected with, or recovered from COVID-19 were included in the dataset. The material from the prospective study consisted of cDNA or gDNA derived from T cells, B-cell-depleted T cells, or PBMCs. The sample metadata nearly always contained a de-identified subject ID, COVID-19 status, age in years and sex. The repertoires were made available in a free public database intended to serve as a resource for research on the immune response to SARS-CoV-2.

The collaborating institutions used their own protocols to collect whole blood in K2EDTA tubes. For TCRbeta analysis, collaborators shipped samples as frozen whole blood, isolated PBMCs, or DNA extracted from either of those sample types. Here is what the overall study found, with its caveats: The quantity of clinical and demographic metadata differed by source and by participant and was supplied without curation.

The CDR1 and CDR2 encoded by the germline V gene are SGHAT and FQNNGV. V is pared back by 4 bases and J by 9 bases, with 16 bases lying between the germline termini. The CDR3 has 14 amino acids, counting the end cysteine and phenylalanine. Just the 42-base CDR3 DNA is kept, in frame starting at base 1. A word on this clone: Its antigen has not been determined. Nothing much larger sits one base from this clone, and base qualities are not available.

The immunoSEQ Assay, a bias-controlled multiplex PCR, was used to amplify TCRbeta CDR3 regions from genomic DNA. Per the source publication's procedure: The number of nucleated cells in each sample was estimated by amplification of reference gene primers within the assay. Sequence reads were collapsed and filtered to measure the absolute abundance of every unique TCRbeta CDR3 rearrangement. For each sample, productive Simpson clonality was calculated by taking the square root of Simpson's diversity index across productive rearrangements. Not all clones reach the TCRdb copy of this immuneACCESS table, which keeps in-frame sequences only. Checked studies attribute under half of the gap to unresolved V genes and leave the rest unexplained. That table is the source of V, J and clone size, and D and trimming were worked out from the DNA. This sample lists about 490,000 clones; roughly 88% were detected once. The ten largest clones capture 3.2% of the sample.

The chain is made from TRBV11-2 and TRBJ2-1; tentative D gene TRBD1, with 6 bases matching. Sequencing was done on a sample of peripheral blood. The TCR was taken from a human donor in a cohort sampled during active COVID-19. In nucleotides, the sequence is TGTGCCAGCAGCTCCTCCAACAGGGTGGGTGAGCAGTTCTTC. It translates as CASSSSNRVGEQFF.